Detailed here is one T cell receptor beta chain. What it binds is unknown. Staff drew roughly 10 milliliters of peripheral blood from each donor. PBMCs were isolated at a quantity of at least 6 million per sample. The sample comes from a study of blood T cells in healthy people across ages. Study-level results: Samples with more naive T cells showed higher observed beta diversity.

Primed by a sample-barcoded 5' primer and a J-beta primer mix, a second PCR proceeded for 7 to 11 cycles. TCRdb re-called the 5' RACE reads through MiXCR, storing one row per CDR3 protein. The table has 1.5 million to 2 million distinct CDR3 sequences, roughly 28% seen once. Germline V gene data show CDR1 as LGHNA and CDR2 as YNFKEQ. V lost 0 bases to trimming and J lost 1 base, with 16 bases between them. CDR3 length: 19 amino acids. The receptor was derived from a woman aged 25 to 39 in good health. This chain joins TRBV4-2 and TRBJ2-6; no definite D call. Sequencing input: blood. CDR3 nucleotide sequence: TGTGCCAGCAGCCAAGATCTAGTAAGGTCCATATCTGGGGCCAACGTCCTGACTTTC. This gives the protein CASSQDLVRSISGANVLTF.